One sample yielded the 20 T cell receptor beta chains listed below, sequenced in a study of blood T cells in healthy people across ages. Next came a second PCR, run for about 6 to 11 cycles, which used a sample-barcoded 5' primer along with a J-beta primer mix. Each CDR3 protein gets one entry after TCRdb re-called the 5' RACE reads with MiXCR. The sample lists 1.2 million to 1.5 million distinct CDR3 sequences; 42% were seen once. Material for sequencing was blood. Source of these receptors: a woman under 30 in good health.

The chain employs TRBV7-9 and TRBJ2-3, with D maybe TRBD1 (6 bases). Germline assignment: CDR1 SEHNR and CDR2 FQNEAQ (reference sequence). Trimming shortened V by 5 bases and J by 6 bases, and 33 bases separated the two germline ends. The CDR3 length is 20 residues. The CDR3, as DNA: TGTGCCAGCAGCACCGACAAAATCAACCGGGACACCCGTTTTTTGGATACGCAGTATTTT. Translating it yields CASSTDKINRDTRFLDTQYF.

The CDR3: CSARDQSSSGSNQPQHF. The CDR3 DNA follows: TGCAGTGCTAGAGATCAGAGCAGCTCGGGGAGCAATCAGCCCCAGCATTTT. The rearrangement links TRBV20-1 to TRBJ1-5; D gene unclear. The CDR3 consists of 17 residues. Deletions cut 0 bases from V and 1 base from J, with 16 bases between. CDR1 DFQATT and CDR2 SNEGSKA come from the germline V gene (reference sequence).

The chain carries TRBV28 and TRBJ1-1; D not resolved. V was trimmed by 5 bases and J by 2 bases, leaving 18 bases between them. Germline V gene lookup returns CDR1 MDHEN and CDR2 SYDVKM. This CDR3 spans 16 amino acids. CDR3: CASSPNPRGINTEAFF. In nucleotides, the CDR3 is TGTGCCAGCAGTCCCAACCCCCGGGGAATTAACACTGAAGCTTTCTTT.

The J gene is TRBJ1-1, the V gene TRBV27, with TRBD1 matching over 8 bases. Trimming cost V 8 bases and J 5 bases; bases outside gene matches: 19. The CDR3 has 17 amino acids. Germline V CDR1 and CDR2: MNHEY, SMNVEV (reference sequence). In nucleotides, the CDR3 is TGTGCCAGCCTGATCCCTCACGCCTACAGGGGGGGGACTGAAGCTTTCTTT. Protein sequence: CASLIPHAYRGGTEAFF.

This clonotype appeared a single time. The chain employs TRBV30 and TRBJ2-5; D ambiguous. CDR1 is GTSNPN and CDR2 is SVGIG in the germline V gene (reference sequence). V was trimmed by 2 bases and J by 3 bases, leaving 4 bases between them. The CDR3 totals 11 residues. In DNA form, the CDR3 reads TGTGCCTGGAGTCTCGAAGAGACCCAGTACTTC. Translating it yields CAWSLEETQYF.

The chain combines TRBV5-1 with TRBJ2-5, with unresolved D. Trimming took off 0 bases at V and 1 base at J, with 13 bases between the two ends. Germline CDR1 reads SGHRS; CDR2 reads YFSETQ. The CDR3 is 16 amino acids. This chain's CDR3 is CASSLGGRGFQETQYF. The CDR3 coding sequence is TGCGCCAGCAGCTTGGGAGGTCGCGGATTCCAAGAGACCCAGTACTTC. The entire variable domain, with the rest obtained from reference TRBV5-1 and TRBJ2-5, is as follows: KAGVTQTPRYLIKTRGQQVTLSCSPISGHRSVSWYQQTPGQGLQFLFEYFSETQRNKGNFPGRFSGRQFSNSRSEMNVSTLELGDSALYLCASSLGGRGFQETQYFGPGTRLLVL.

V and J are TRBV6-5 and TRBJ2-7; no definite D call. V was pared by 0 bases and J by 7 bases, with 7 bases between. Germline V gene sequence: CDR1 MNHEY, CDR2 SVGAGI. This CDR3 comprises 12 residues. The CDR3 sequence is CASSYSRDEQYF. DNA for the CDR3: TGTGCCAGCAGTTACTCGCGCGATGAGCAGTACTTC.

CDR3 sequence (DNA): TGCGCCACCTCCCGGTCCGGCTATGGCTACACCTTC. Its translation: CATSRSGYGYTF. V and J are TRBV5-1 and TRBJ1-2, with D unclear. Trimming left V 9 bases short and J 4 bases short, with 13 bases between. The germline V gene encodes CDR1 SGHRS and CDR2 YFSETQ. The length of the CDR3 is 12 residues.

This clonotype was seen a handful of times. The chain couples TRBV20-1 to TRBJ1-2; D gene uncertain. Germline values: CDR1 DFQATT, CDR2 SNEGSKA (reference sequence). The V and J ends lost 4 bases and 4 bases respectively, with 16 bases between them. The CDR3 is 14 amino acids. The DNA for the CDR3 is TGCAGTGCTATCCCCCCGGCGAAGGGCTATGGCTACACCTTC. Its protein is CSAIPPAKGYGYTF.

The chain employs TRBV25-1 and TRBJ1-2; D call uncertain. Germline V CDR1 and CDR2: MGHDK, SYGVNS. Deletions cut 3 bases from V and 8 bases from J, with 13 bases between. This CDR3 spans 13 amino acids. The chain's CDR3 is CASSDNPPQGYTF. DNA for the CDR3: TGTGCCAGCAGTGATAATCCTCCCCAGGGCTACACCTTC.

This clonotype occurred a few times. This chain uses TRBV2 with TRBJ2-3; 11 bases are shared with TRBD2. CDR1 is SNHLY, CDR2 FYNNEI, per germline. The CDR3 totals 15 residues. V was pared by 9 bases and J by 0 bases, with 5 bases of the junction left unmatched. The chain's CDR3 is CASSLAGDSTDTQYF. The CDR3 coding sequence is TGTGCCAGTTCACTAGCGGGAGATAGCACAGATACGCAGTATTTT.

The rearrangement links TRBV2 to TRBJ2-1; D may be TRBD2 (6 bases). Trimming pared 6 bases from V and 9 bases from J, leaving 18 bases between. CDR1 and CDR2 from the germline V gene are SNHLY and FYNNEI. The length of the CDR3 is 14 residues. CDR3 in DNA: TGTGCCAGCAGACGTCTTGCGGGGATGACTGAGCAGTTCTTC. Translation: CASRRLAGMTEQFF.

The genes are TRBV20-1 and TRBJ2-7; D might be TRBD2 (6 bases). This CDR3 has 14 residues. The V gene's germline CDR1 is DFQATT and CDR2 SNEGSKA (reference sequence). Trimming took 3 bases from V and 2 from J, leaving 14 bases between them. The CDR3 coding sequence is TGCAGTGCTAGTCCGGCTAGCGTTACCTACGAGCAGTACTTC. As protein: CSASPASVTYEQYF.

Only a few counts were recorded for this clonotype. The V call is TRBV4-2, the J call TRBJ2-7; tentatively, D is TRBD1 (5 bases). Germline-derived CDR1 and CDR2 are LGHNA and YNFKEQ. With 5 bases removed from V and 3 bases from J, the gap between germline ends came to 17 bases. This CDR3 has 15 residues. The CDR3 coding sequence is TGTGCCAGCAGCGCCAGCCGGACACCAGGCTACGAGCAGTACTTC. It encodes CASSASRTPGYEQYF.

The gene calls are TRBV20-1 and TRBJ2-1, with 7 nucleotides matching TRBD2. V shed 3 bases, J shed 3 bases, and the junction held 8 bases outside the gene matches. Germline V CDR1 and CDR2: DFQATT, SNEGSKA (reference sequence). The CDR3 sequence is 15 residues long. The CDR3 DNA reads as TGCAGTGCTAGTCGGTCTAGCGGCCTCTACAATGAGCAGTTCTTC. This gives the protein CSASRSSGLYNEQFF.

This clonotype was counted a single time. V and J are TRBV27 and TRBJ2-1; maybe TRBD2 (6 bases). Germline V gene data show CDR1 as MNHEY and CDR2 as SMNVEV (reference sequence). V lost 4 bases to trimming and J lost 0 bases, with 16 bases between them. The CDR3 covers 17 residues. The CDR3: CASSSLTRGYSYNEQFF. The CDR3 DNA reads as TGTGCCAGCAGTTCCCTCACGCGGGGTTACTCCTACAATGAGCAGTTCTTC.

The chain links TRBV14 to TRBJ2-7, with D possibly being TRBD1 (5 bases). The CDR3 is made up of 14 amino acids. Trimming left V 1 base short and J 3 bases short, with 10 bases between. Germline CDR1 is SGHDN and CDR2 is FVKESK. CDR3 residues: CASSQAQDSYEQYF. Here the CDR3 DNA reads TGTGCCAGCAGCCAAGCACAGGATAGCTACGAGCAGTACTTC.

CDR3 region: CSAQTSGALSYNEQYF. The DNA of the CDR3 is TGCAGTGCTCAGACTAGCGGGGCATTATCCTACAATGAGCAGTACTTC. This sequence joins TRBV20-1 and TRBJ2-1; 11 bases map to TRBD2. The DNA end is more similar to TRBJ2-7, so the J call may be wrong. The CDR3 runs to 16 residues. Germline V gene data show CDR1 as DFQATT and CDR2 as SNEGSKA (reference sequence).

This clonotype has more than one count but fewer than ten. The gene calls are TRBV20-1 and TRBJ2-3; maybe TRBD2 (5 bases). This CDR3 has 14 amino acids. V lost 6 bases to trimming and J lost 4 bases, with 17 bases between them. Germline CDR1 is DFQATT and CDR2 is SNEGSKA (reference sequence). Written as DNA, the CDR3 is TGCAGTGCCCAGGCGGGTATGTGGTCAGATACGCAGTATTTT. Translating it yields CSAQAGMWSDTQYF.

This chain uses TRBV2 with TRBJ2-1; TRBD2 might be the D (7 bases). This CDR3 contains 15 residues. The germline V and J ends were trimmed by 7 bases and 0 bases, with 13 bases remaining between them. Germline CDR1 and CDR2: SNHLY and FYNNEI. CDR3 in DNA: TGTGCCAGCACGGGGGGCGTGAGCTCCTACAATGAGCAGTTCTTC. This sequence encodes CASTGGVSSYNEQFF.